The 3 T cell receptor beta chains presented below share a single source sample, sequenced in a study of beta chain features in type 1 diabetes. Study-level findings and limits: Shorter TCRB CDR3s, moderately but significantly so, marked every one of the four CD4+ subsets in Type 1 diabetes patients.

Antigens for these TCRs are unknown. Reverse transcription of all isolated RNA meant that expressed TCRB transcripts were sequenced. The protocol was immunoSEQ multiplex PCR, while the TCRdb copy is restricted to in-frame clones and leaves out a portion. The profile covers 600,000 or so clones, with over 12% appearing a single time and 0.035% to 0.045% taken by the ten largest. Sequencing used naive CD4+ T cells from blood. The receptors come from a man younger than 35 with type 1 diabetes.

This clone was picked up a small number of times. CDR3 bases: TGTGCCAGCAGCACTTATGAGGCGAACACTGAAGCTTTCTTT. This sequence encodes CASSTYEANTEAFF. V and J are TRBV7-2 and TRBJ1-1; D gene uncertain. This CDR3 region has 14 residues. Trimming left V 5 bases short and J 1 base short, with 11 bases between. Germline CDR1 SGHTA, CDR2 FQGNSA.

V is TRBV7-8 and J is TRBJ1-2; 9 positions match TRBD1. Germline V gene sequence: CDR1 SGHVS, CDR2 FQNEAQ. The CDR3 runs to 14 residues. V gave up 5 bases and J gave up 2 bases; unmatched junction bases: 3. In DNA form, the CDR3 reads TGTGCCAGCAGCCCCGGACAGGGGAACTATGGCTACACCTTC. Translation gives CASSPGQGNYGYTF.

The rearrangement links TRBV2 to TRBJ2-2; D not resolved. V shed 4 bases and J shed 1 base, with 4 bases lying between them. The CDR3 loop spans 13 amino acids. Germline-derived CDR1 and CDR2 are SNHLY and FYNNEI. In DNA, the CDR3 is TGTGCCAGCAGTGTAGAGAACACCGGGGAGCTGTTTTTT. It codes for CASSVENTGELFF.